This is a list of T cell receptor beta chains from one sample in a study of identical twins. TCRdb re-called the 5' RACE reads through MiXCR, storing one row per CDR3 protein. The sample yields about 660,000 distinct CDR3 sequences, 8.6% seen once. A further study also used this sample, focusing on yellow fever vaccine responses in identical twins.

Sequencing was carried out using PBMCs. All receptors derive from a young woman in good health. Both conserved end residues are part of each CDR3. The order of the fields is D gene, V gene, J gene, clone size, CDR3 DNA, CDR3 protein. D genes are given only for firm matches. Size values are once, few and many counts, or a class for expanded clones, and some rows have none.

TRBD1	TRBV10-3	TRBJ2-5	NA	TGTGCCATCAGTGAGCCGGGACAGGGGATGGAGACCCAGTACTTC	CAISEPGQGMETQYF
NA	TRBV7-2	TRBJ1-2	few	TGTGCCAGCAGCTTAGTGTTGAACTATGGCTACACCTTC	CASSLVLNYGYTF
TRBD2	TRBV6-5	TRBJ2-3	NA	TGTGCCAGCAGTTACCTAGGGCTAGCGGGGGCCACCACAGATACGCAGTATTTT	CASSYLGLAGATTDTQYF
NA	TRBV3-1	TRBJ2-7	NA	TGTGCCAGCAGCCAAGTGGGGGGCCCGGGGGAGCAGTACTTC	CASSQVGGPGEQYF
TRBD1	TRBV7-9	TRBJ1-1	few	TGTGCCAGCAGCCGGGAGACAGGGATTCGGCCTGAAGCTTTCTTT	CASSRETGIRPEAFF
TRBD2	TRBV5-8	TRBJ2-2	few	TGTGCCAGCAACTTGGCTAGCGGGAGTTACAACACCGGGGAGCTGTTTTTT	CASNLASGSYNTGELFF
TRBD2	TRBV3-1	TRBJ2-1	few	TGTGCCAGCAGCCCGGGACTAGCGGGGGTCACGGGGTCCTACAATGAGCAGTTCTTC	CASSPGLAGVTGSYNEQFF
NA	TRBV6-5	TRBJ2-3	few	TGTGCCAGCAGTTACGACTCTGGGCTTAGTGCTAGCACAGATACGCAGTATTTT	CASSYDSGLSASTDTQYF
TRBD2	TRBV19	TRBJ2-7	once	TGTGCCAGTAGTGTGGGAGCTGCTAGCGGGAGGAGCGAGCAGTACTTC	CASSVGAASGRSEQYF
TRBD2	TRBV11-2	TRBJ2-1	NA	TGTGCCAGCCGAGGGGGGACTAGTGTGAATGAGCAGTTCTTC	CASRGGTSVNEQFF
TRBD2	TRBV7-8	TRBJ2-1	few	TGTGCCAGCAGCCCCCATGTTGGGCTAGCGGGACCTATATACAATGAGCAGTTCTTC	CASSPHVGLAGPIYNEQFF
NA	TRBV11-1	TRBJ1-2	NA	TGTGCCAGCAGCGCAGACAGTACCTATGGCTACACCTTC	CASSADSTYGYTF
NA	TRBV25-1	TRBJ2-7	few	TGTGCCAGCAGTGAATCCGGCTCCTACGAGCAGTACTTC	CASSESGSYEQYF
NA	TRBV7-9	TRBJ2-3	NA	TGTGCCAGCAGCTTAGCGTCGGGGGACCACACAGATACGCAGTATTTT	CASSLASGDHTDTQYF
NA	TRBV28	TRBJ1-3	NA	TGTGCCAGCAGTACCAGGGTTTTTGGAAACACCATATATTTT	CASSTRVFGNTIYF
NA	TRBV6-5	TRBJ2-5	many	TGTGCCAGCAGTTACGAGGGGTCAGCCGGGCAAGAGACCCAGTACTTC	CASSYEGSAGQETQYF
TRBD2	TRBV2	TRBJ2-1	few	TGTGCCAGCAGTCCCAGCGGGAGATACAATGAGCAGTTCTTC	CASSPSGRYNEQFF
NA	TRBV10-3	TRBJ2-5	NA	TGTGCCATCAGTGTGGACAGCCAAGAGACCCAGTACTTC	CAISVDSQETQYF
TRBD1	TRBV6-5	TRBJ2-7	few	TGTGCCAGCAGTTACTACTTTTCCGGGACAGGGCGCGAGCAGTACTTC	CASSYYFSGTGREQYF
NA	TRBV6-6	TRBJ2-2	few	TGTGCCAGCAGTTACTTTCCCGGGGAGCTGTTTTTT	CASSYFPGELFF
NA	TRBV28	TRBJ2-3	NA	TGTGCCAGCAGTCTGCCTCGCGGGGGCACAGATACGCAGTATTTT	CASSLPRGGTDTQYF
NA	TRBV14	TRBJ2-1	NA	TGTGCCAGCAGCCACGGACCCGGCCAACCCTACAATGAGCAGTTCTTC	CASSHGPGQPYNEQFF
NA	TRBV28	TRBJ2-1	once	TGTGCCAGCAGTGGGAGGCTAGGTAGGATGCAGTTCTTC	CASSGRLGRMQFF
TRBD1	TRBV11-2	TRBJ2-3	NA	TGTGCCAGCAGCAGGCACACAGGGGCGGGTACGCAGTATTTT	CASSRHTGAGTQYF
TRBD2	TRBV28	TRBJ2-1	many	TGTGCCAGCAGTTTTGAAGGCCGGACTAGCGGGGGGCCAAGGTACAATGAGCAGTTCTTC	CASSFEGRTSGGPRYNEQFF
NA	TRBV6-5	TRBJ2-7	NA	TGTGCCAGCAGTTTACACAGGGATACCTACGAGCAGTACTTC	CASSLHRDTYEQYF
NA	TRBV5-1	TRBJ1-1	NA	TGCGCCAGCAGCTTGGAAGGGGGACCTTCGAACACTGAAGCTTTCTTT	CASSLEGGPSNTEAFF
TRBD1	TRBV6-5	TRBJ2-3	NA	TGTGCCAGCAGTTACCCCGACAGGGGGTTGGATACGCAGTATTTT	CASSYPDRGLDTQYF
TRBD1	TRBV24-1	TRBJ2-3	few	TGTGCCACCAGTGAAAGACGTCCGGGACAGACAAAGGTAGATACGCAGTATTTT	CATSERRPGQTKVDTQYF
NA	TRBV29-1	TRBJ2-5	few	TGCAGCGTTGGGCCTTTGGTTGGGCAAGAGACCCAGTACTTC	CSVGPLVGQETQYF